One and the same sample provided the 27 T cell receptor beta chains below, sequenced in a study of radiotherapy plus CTLA-4 blockade in lung cancer (dated by TCRdb to 2016 to 2019). Library generation was performed with the immunoSEQ multiplex PCR assay. TCRdb stores this immuneACCESS table with in-frame sequences only. Part of the clones is absent; in the studies checked, under half of the shortfall reflects unresolved V genes, and no reason is known for the rest. The sample data list some 40,000 clones, and about 74% of these were observed just once. The top ten hold less than 3% of the sample. The sequences come from peripheral blood, collected from a patient treated with radiotherapy plus ipilimumab. Receptor source: a human donor with non-small cell lung cancer whose response to radiotherapy plus ipilimumab could not be evaluated.

V gene TRBV4-3 combines with J gene TRBJ2-1, with TRBD2 matching 7 bases. Germline CDR1 reads LGHNA; CDR2 reads YSLEER. This CDR3 has 15 residues. Trimming removed 4 bases from V and 5 bases from J; junction bases left unmatched: 8. This chain's CDR3 is CASSRGASGNNEQFF. CDR3 coding DNA: TGCGCCAGCAGCCGGGGAGCTAGCGGAAACAATGAGCAGTTCTTC.

V and J are TRBV6-1 and TRBJ2-7; 9 bases align to TRBD2. V lost 8 bases to trimming and J lost 4 bases; unmatched junction nucleotides: 9. The CDR3 runs 14 residues. CDR1 is MNHNS and CDR2 is SASEGT in the germline V gene. CDR3 amino acids: CASELSGRMYEQYF. In DNA, the CDR3 is TGTGCCAGCGAACTTAGCGGGAGAATGTACGAGCAGTACTTC.

The chain employs TRBV5-1 and TRBJ2-1, with 7 bases identical to TRBD2. The CDR3 length is 15 residues. Germline V CDR1 and CDR2: SGHRS, YFSETQ. Germline trimming cut 0 bases from V and 8 bases from J; bases unmatched to any gene: 8. The CDR3 loop is CASSLAGGRMDEQFF. The CDR3 region has the DNA TGCGCCAGCAGCTTGGCCGGCGGGAGAATGGATGAGCAGTTCTTC.

The chain recombines TRBV18 with TRBJ1-1; D remains unclear. Germline V gene lookup returns CDR1 KGHSH and CDR2 LQKENI. The CDR3 is made up of 14 amino acids. V was clipped by 6 bases and J by 3 bases, with 14 bases between them. The CDR3 DNA sequence: TGTGCCAGCTCCTCCACTCTCGGGGACACTGAAGCTTTCTTT. Its protein is CASSSTLGDTEAFF.

The CDR3: CASSKEQGRYGYTF. The CDR3 bases are TGTGCCAGCAGCAAGGAACAGGGTCGGTATGGCTACACCTTC. The chain combines TRBV7-9 with TRBJ1-2; D possibly corresponds to TRBD1 (6 bases). CDR3 size: 14 residues. The germline gives CDR1 SEHNR, CDR2 FQNEAQ (reference sequence). V was pared by 5 bases and J by 5 bases, with 15 bases between.

This clone was observed a few times. The chain has TRBV4-2 and TRBJ1-1; no firm D call. The CDR3 loop spans 12 amino acids. Germline V lookup: CDR1 LGHNA, CDR2 YNFKEQ. Trimming removed 8 bases at V and 4 bases at J, with 11 bases between. The CDR3 sequence: CASCETGTEAFF. The CDR3 DNA follows: TGTGCCAGCTGTGAGACGGGCACTGAAGCTTTCTTT.

The rearrangement uses TRBV15 and TRBJ1-5; TRBD1 agrees at 8 bases. This CDR3 spans 16 amino acids. Germline CDR1 LNHNV, CDR2 YYDKDF (reference sequence). The junction had 10 bases not matched to a gene; V was cut back by 3 bases and J by 6 bases. CDR3 amino acids: CATSRPGQGSSQPQHF. In DNA form, the CDR3 reads TGTGCCACCAGCAGGCCCGGACAGGGTAGTTCTCAGCCCCAGCATTTT.

CDR3 region: CVGGRTAMNTEAFF. CDR3 in DNA: TGTGTCGGGGGGCGGACGGCTATGAACACTGAAGCTTTCTTT. The rearrangement uses TRBV30 and TRBJ1-1; D perhaps matches TRBD1 (6 bases). Germline V gene data show CDR1 as GTSNPN and CDR2 as SVGIG (reference sequence). CDR3 length: 14 residues. The variable domain in full, completed from reference TRBV30 and TRBJ1-1, reads SQTIHQWPATLVQPVGSPLSLECTVEGTSNPNLYWYRQAAGRGLQLLFYSVGIGQISSEVPQNLSASRPQDRQFILSSKKLLLSDSGFYLCVGGRTAMNTEAFFGQGTRLTVV.

This clone was observed a handful of times. The rearrangement uses TRBV28 and TRBJ1-5, with a weak D call TRBD1 (5 bases). The germline V gene has CDR1 MDHEN and CDR2 SYDVKM. The CDR3 spans 12 residues. Trimming stripped 6 bases from V and 9 bases from J, with 12 bases between. The DNA for the CDR3 is TGTGCCAGCAGCACACGTAGGGGGCCCCAGCATTTT. The encoded protein is CASSTRRGPQHF.

The rearrangement uses TRBV9 and TRBJ2-5; perhaps TRBD2 as D (6 bases). CDR1 and CDR2 from the germline V gene are SGDLS and YYNGEE. V was cut by 4 bases and J by 2 bases, with 15 bases left in between. The CDR3 spans 15 residues. As DNA, the CDR3 is TGTGCCAGCAGCTACTCCACCGGGACTCAAGAGACCCAGTACTTC. Translated, it gives CASSYSTGTQETQYF.

The rearrangement links TRBV4-1 to TRBJ2-3; 7 nucleotides align to TRBD2. This CDR3 comprises 15 residues. Germline-derived CDR1 and CDR2 are MGHRA and YSYEKL. V lost 4 bases to trimming and J lost 3 bases; unmatched junction nucleotides: 7. The CDR3 sequence: CASSPWEGATDTQYF. CDR3 DNA: TGCGCCAGCAGCCCCTGGGAGGGCGCGACAGATACGCAGTATTTT.

The rearrangement uses TRBV6-5 and TRBJ2-7; the match to TRBD1 covers 9 bases. The length of the CDR3 is 14 residues. Germline CDR1 reads MNHEY; CDR2 reads SVGAGI. V shed 4 bases and J 3 bases; nucleotides not matched to a gene: 4. CDR3 protein: CASSSWDRVYEQYF. The CDR3 bases are TGTGCCAGCAGTTCGTGGGACAGGGTCTACGAGCAGTACTTC.

A note on this clone: This specimen includes other DNA sequences encoding the same CDR3. The rearrangement joins TRBV9 to TRBJ2-5, with 8 nucleotides matching TRBD2. This CDR3 has 14 amino acids. With V trimmed by 3 bases and J by 7 bases, 8 bases remained unmatched. The germline gives CDR1 SGDLS, CDR2 YYNGEE. The CDR3 DNA is TGTGCCAGCAGCGCGACGGGGGGGTCGGGGACCCAGTACTTC. It specifies CASSATGGSGTQYF.

This chain uses TRBV9 with TRBJ2-1; perhaps TRBD1 as D (6 bases). The CDR3 totals 15 residues. The germline CDR1 and CDR2 sequences are SGDLS and YYNGEE. The V end was cut by 3 bases, the J end by 5 bases, with 15 bases between. CDR3 region: CASSGAGAVDNEQFF. In nucleotides, the CDR3 is TGTGCCAGCAGCGGTGCAGGGGCGGTCGACAATGAGCAGTTCTTC.

This chain joins TRBV29-1 and TRBJ2-3, with 11 bases fitting TRBD2. The germline CDR1 and CDR2 sequences are SQVTM and ANQGSEA. This CDR3 is built from 15 residues. With 3 bases clipped from V and 2 bases from J, the junction kept 4 bases outside the gene matches. CDR3 sequence (DNA): TGCAGCGTTGATGGGACTAGCGGACCCACAGATACGCAGTATTTT. Its protein product is CSVDGTSGPTDTQYF.

This chain links TRBV11-2 with TRBJ1-5; possibly TRBD1 for D (5 bases). V shed 4 bases and J shed 2 bases, with 12 bases lying between them. This CDR3 has 15 amino acids. Germline V gene lookup returns CDR1 SGHAT and CDR2 FQNNGV. CDR3 bases: TGTGCCAGCAGCTCCCTTTCGGGGGGCAATCAGCCCCAGCATTTT. Translated: CASSSLSGGNQPQHF.

V gene TRBV28 combines with J gene TRBJ2-7, with TRBD1 matching over 7 bases. Trimming cost V 2 bases and J 2 bases; bases outside gene matches: 3. The CDR3 has 14 amino acids. Germline CDR1 is MDHEN and CDR2 is SYDVKM. In nucleotides, the CDR3 is TGTGCCAGCAGTTTAACGGGACAGACCTACGAGCAGTACTTC. Its translation: CASSLTGQTYEQYF.

This clone was recorded once. The chain recombines TRBV28 with TRBJ1-4; 8 nucleotides agree with TRBD1. Germline-derived CDR1 and CDR2 are MDHEN and SYDVKM. The trim removed 8 bases at V and 2 bases at J, leaving 4 bases unmatched. The CDR3 length is 14 residues. The CDR3 protein is CASGTGLTNEKLFF. The CDR3 DNA reads as TGTGCCAGCGGGACAGGTCTTACTAATGAAAAACTGTTTTTT.

The chain joins TRBV2 to TRBJ2-1, with D possibly TRBD2 on 5 matching bases. CDR1 is SNHLY, CDR2 FYNNEI, per germline. This CDR3 contains 13 residues. Trimming removed 3 bases at V and 10 bases at J, with 13 bases between. In nucleotides, the CDR3 is TGTGCCAGCAGTGAGACGGGCGGGTTGGAGCAGTTCTTC. It specifies CASSETGGLEQFF.

The chain combines TRBV9 with TRBJ1-2, with 8 bases identical to TRBD1. The CDR3 has 17 amino acids. V lost 0 bases, J lost 7 bases, and 14 bases stayed unmatched. The germline gives CDR1 SGDLS, CDR2 YYNGEE. This chain's CDR3 is CASSVVGQGLSSGGYTF. Written as DNA, the CDR3 is TGTGCCAGCAGCGTAGTCGGACAGGGCTTGAGTTCAGGTGGCTACACCTTC.

This clone was seen a handful of times. V gene TRBV2 combines with J gene TRBJ2-7; 9 bases align to TRBD1. Germline V gives CDR1 SNHLY, CDR2 FYNNEI. Losses at the gene ends were 7 bases for V and 2 bases for J; bases not matched to a gene: 12. CDR3 length: 16 amino acids. CDR3 DNA sequence: TGTGCCAGCATGGGTGGGACAGGGATGTTAACCTACGAGCAGTACTTC. It yields the protein CASMGGTGMLTYEQYF. The whole variable domain, remainder taken from reference TRBV2 and TRBJ2-7, is EPEVTQTPSHQVTQMGQEVILRCVPISNHLYFYWYRQILGQKVEFLVSFYNNEISEKSEIFDDQFSVERPDGSNFTLKIRSTKLEDSAMYFCASMGGTGMLTYEQYFGPGTRLTVT.

This chain uses TRBV4-3 with TRBJ1-2; TRBD1 matches at 10 bases. The V gene's germline CDR1 is LGHNA and CDR2 YSLEER. The CDR3 extends over 15 amino acids. V gave up 5 bases and J gave up 4 bases; unmatched junction bases: 7. CDR3 bases: TGCGCCAGCAGCAATAGACAGGGGGCGTCCTATGGCTACACCTTC. This encodes CASSNRQGASYGYTF.

This rearrangement joins TRBV5-6 to TRBJ1-5; D gene uncertain. Germline V gene data show CDR1 as SGHDT and CDR2 as YYEEEE. CDR3 length: 16 amino acids. V lost 1 base and J lost 0, with 11 bases in between. The CDR3 DNA sequence: TGTGCCAGCAGCTTGTTTAGCGGAAATAGCAATCAGCCCCAGCATTTT. Protein: CASSLFSGNSNQPQHF.

The chain carries TRBV30 and TRBJ1-5, with TRBD1 matching 8 bases. The CDR3 is made up of 15 amino acids. Losses at the gene ends were 2 bases for V and 6 bases for J; bases not matched to a gene: 9. The germline gives CDR1 GTSNPN, CDR2 SVGIG (reference sequence). CDR3 in DNA: TGTGCCTGGAGTTCGTCCGGACAGGGATTTCAGCCCCAGCATTTT. It encodes CAWSSSGQGFQPQHF.

The genes are TRBV10-3 and TRBJ1-5; D perhaps matches TRBD1 (5 bases). Germline CDR1 is ENHRY and CDR2 is SYGVKD. The CDR3 extends over 15 amino acids. V dropped 3 bases and J dropped 7 bases, with 16 bases sitting between them. The CDR3 coding sequence is TGTGCCATCAGTGATGGGGGGGGATTAGGACAGCCCCAGCATTTT. Translating it yields CAISDGGGLGQPQHF.

This clone was seen a handful of times. The V call is TRBV5-4, the J call TRBJ2-7, with D perhaps matching TRBD1 (7 bases). The CDR3 is 15 amino acids. Per the germline V gene, CDR1 is SGHNT and CDR2 is YYREEE (reference sequence). Between the trimmed V and J ends, which lost 0 bases and 5 bases, there was a span of 15 bases. The CDR3 region is CASSLAGGGLDEQYF. The CDR3, as DNA: TGTGCCAGCAGCTTGGCCGGAGGGGGCTTGGACGAGCAGTACTTC.

The V gene is TRBV28, the J gene TRBJ2-2; no reliable D call. The germline V gene encodes CDR1 MDHEN and CDR2 SYDVKM. V lost 1 base to trimming and J lost 6 bases, with 9 bases between them. This CDR3 has 14 amino acids. CDR3 loop: CASSLFTKAGELFF. Here the CDR3 DNA reads TGTGCCAGCAGTTTATTTACTAAGGCCGGGGAGCTGTTTTTT. Full variable domain (rest looked up from reference TRBV28 and TRBJ2-2): DVKVTQSSRYLVKRTGEKVFLECVQDMDHENMFWYRQDPGLGLRLIYFSYDVKMKEKGDIPEGYSVSREKKERFSLILESASTNQTSMYLCASSLFTKAGELFFGEGSRLTVL.